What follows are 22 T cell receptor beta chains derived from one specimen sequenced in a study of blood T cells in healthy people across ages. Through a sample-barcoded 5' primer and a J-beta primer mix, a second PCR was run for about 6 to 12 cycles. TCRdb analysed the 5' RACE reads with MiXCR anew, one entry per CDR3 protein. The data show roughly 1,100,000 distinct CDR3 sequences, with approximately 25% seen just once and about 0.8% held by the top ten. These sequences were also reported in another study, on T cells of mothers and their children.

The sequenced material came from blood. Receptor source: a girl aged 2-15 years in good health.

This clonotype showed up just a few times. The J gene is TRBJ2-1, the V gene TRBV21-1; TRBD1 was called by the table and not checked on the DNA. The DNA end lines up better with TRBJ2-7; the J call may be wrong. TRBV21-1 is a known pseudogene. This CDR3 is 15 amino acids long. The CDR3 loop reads CASSISREFPYEQYF. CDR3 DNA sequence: TGTGCCAGCAGCATCTCCAGGGAGTTCCCCTACGAGCAGTACTTC.

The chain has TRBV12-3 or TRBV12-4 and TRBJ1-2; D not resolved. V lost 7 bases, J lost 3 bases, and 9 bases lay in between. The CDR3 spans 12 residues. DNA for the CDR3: TGTGCCAGCACCCCGGGATACTATGGCTACACCTTC. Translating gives CASTPGYYGYTF.

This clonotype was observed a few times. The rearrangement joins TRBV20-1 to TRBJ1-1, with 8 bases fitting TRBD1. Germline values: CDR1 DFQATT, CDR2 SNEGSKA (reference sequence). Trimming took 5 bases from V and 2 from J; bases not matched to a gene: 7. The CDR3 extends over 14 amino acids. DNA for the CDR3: TGCAGTGCTTGGGGGACAGGAGTTAACACTGAAGCTTTCTTT. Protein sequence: CSAWGTGVNTEAFF.

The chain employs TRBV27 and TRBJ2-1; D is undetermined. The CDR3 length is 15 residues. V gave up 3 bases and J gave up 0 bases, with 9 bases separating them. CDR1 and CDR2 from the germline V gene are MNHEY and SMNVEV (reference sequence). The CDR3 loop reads CASSFVGLSYNEQFF. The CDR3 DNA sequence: TGTGCCAGCAGTTTTGTAGGCCTCTCCTACAATGAGCAGTTCTTC.

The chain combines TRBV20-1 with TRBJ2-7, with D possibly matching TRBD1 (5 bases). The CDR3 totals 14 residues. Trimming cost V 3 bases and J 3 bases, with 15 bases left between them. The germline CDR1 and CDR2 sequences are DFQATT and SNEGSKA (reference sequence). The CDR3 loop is CSARTAPSDYEQYF. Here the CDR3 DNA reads TGCAGTGCTAGGACAGCTCCTTCTGACTACGAGCAGTACTTC.

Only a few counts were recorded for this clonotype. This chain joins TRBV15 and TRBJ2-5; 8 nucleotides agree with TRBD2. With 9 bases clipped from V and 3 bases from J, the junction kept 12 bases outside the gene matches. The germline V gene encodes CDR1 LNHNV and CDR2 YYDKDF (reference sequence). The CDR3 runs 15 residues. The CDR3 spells CATASGGRNKETQYF. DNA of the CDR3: TGTGCCACAGCGAGCGGGGGCCGGAATAAAGAGACCCAGTACTTC.

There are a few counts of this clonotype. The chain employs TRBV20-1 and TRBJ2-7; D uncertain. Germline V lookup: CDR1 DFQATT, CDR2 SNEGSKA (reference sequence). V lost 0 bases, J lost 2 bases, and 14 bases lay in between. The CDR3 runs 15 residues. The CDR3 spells CSARDLSARTYEQYF. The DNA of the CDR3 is TGCAGTGCTAGAGATTTGTCTGCCAGAACCTACGAGCAGTACTTC.

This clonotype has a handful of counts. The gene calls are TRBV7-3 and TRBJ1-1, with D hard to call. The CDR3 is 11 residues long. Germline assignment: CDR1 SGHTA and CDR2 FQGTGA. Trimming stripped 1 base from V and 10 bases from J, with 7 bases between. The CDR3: CASSLRGVAFF. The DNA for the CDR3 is TGTGCCAGCAGCTTAAGGGGTGTAGCTTTCTTT.

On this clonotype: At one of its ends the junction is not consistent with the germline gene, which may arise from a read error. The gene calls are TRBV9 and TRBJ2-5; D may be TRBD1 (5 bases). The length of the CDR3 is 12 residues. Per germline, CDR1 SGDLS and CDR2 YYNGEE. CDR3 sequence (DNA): TGTGTCAGCAGCGTAGGGGAAGGGACCCAGTACTTC. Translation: CVSSVGEGTQYF.

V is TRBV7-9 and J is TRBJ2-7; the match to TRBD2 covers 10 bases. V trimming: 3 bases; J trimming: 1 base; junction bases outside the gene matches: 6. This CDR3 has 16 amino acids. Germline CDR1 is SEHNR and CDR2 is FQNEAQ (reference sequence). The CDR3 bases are TGTGCCAGCAGCTTCTACGAGCGGGAGGGTTCCTACGAGCAGTACTTC. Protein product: CASSFYEREGSYEQYF.

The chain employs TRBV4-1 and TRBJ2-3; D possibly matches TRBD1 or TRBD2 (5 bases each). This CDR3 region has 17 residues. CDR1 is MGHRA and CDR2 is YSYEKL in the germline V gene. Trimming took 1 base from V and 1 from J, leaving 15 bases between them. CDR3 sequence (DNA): TGCGCCAGCAGCCAAGGCCCCGGGGCAGGGCGCACAGATACGCAGTATTTT. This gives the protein CASSQGPGAGRTDTQYF.

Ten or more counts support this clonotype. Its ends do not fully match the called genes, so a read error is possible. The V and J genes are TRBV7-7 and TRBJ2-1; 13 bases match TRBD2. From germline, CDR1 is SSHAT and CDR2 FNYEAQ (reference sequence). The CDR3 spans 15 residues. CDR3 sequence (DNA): TGTGCTAGCAGCCTTGGACTAGCGGGAGACAATGAGCAGTTCTTC. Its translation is CASSLGLAGDNEQFF.

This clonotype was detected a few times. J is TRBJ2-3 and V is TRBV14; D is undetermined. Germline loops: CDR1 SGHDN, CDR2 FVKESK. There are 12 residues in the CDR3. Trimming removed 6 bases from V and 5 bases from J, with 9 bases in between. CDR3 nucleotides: TGTGCCAGCAGTCGACCCCTAGATACGCAGTATTTT. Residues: CASSRPLDTQYF.

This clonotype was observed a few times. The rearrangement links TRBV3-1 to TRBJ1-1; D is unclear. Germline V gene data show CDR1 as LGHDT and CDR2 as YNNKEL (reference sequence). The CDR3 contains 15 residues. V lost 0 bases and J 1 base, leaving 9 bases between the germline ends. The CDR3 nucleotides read TGTGCCAGCAGCCAAGATGGGGTGGGGAACACTGAAGCTTTCTTT. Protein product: CASSQDGVGNTEAFF.

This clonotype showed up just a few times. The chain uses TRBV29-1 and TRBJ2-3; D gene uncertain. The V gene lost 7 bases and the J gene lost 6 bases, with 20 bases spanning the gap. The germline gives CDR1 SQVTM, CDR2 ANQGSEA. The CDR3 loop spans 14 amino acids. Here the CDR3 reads CSADKLLFSDTQYF. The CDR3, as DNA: TGCAGCGCTGACAAACTTCTGTTCTCTGATACGCAGTATTTT.

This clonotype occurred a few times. The CDR3 is CASSEWETQYF. CDR3 DNA sequence: TGCGCCAGCAGCGAGTGGGAGACCCAGTACTTC. This sequence joins TRBV5-1 and TRBJ2-5; D uncertain. Trimming removed 4 bases at V and 5 bases at J, with 6 bases between. The germline CDR1 and CDR2 sequences are SGHRS and YFSETQ. The CDR3 has 11 amino acids.

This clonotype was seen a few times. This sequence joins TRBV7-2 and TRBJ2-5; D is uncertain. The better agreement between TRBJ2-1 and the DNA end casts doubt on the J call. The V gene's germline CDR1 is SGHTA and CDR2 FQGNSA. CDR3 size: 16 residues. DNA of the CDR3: TGTGCCAGCAGCTTAGCAGACACGATTGTGGCTGGGGAGCAGTTCTTC. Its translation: CASSLADTIVAGEQFF.

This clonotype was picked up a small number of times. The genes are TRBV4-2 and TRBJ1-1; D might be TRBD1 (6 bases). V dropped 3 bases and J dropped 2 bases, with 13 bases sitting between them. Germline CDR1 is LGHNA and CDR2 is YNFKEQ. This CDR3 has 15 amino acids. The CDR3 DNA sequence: TGTGCCAGCAGCCAGGGTAGGGGGGCCAACACTGAAGCTTTCTTT. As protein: CASSQGRGANTEAFF.

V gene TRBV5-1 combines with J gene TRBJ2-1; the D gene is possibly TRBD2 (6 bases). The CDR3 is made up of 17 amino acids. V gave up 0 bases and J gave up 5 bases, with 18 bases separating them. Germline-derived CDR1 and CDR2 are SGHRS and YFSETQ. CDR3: CASSLEVVGRLNNEQFF. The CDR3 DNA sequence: TGCGCCAGCAGCTTGGAGGTAGTTGGGAGGCTGAACAATGAGCAGTTCTTC.

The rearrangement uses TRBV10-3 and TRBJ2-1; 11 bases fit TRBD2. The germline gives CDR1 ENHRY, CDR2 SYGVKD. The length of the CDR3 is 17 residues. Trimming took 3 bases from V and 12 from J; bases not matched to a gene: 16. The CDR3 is CAISEKLAGDLTGVQFF. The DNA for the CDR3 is TGTGCCATCAGTGAAAAACTAGCGGGGGACCTAACGGGGGTGCAGTTCTTC.

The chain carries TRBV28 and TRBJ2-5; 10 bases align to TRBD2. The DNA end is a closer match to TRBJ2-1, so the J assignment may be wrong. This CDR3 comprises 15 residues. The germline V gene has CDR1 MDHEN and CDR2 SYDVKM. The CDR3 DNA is TGTGCCAGCAGTTTACCTAGCGGGAGTTGGAATGAGCAGTTCTTC. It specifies CASSLPSGSWNEQFF.

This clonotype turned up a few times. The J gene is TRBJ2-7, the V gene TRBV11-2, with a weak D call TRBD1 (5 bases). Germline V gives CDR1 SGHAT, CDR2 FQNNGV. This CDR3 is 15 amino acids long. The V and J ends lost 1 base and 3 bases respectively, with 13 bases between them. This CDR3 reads CASSLAQGWNYEQYF. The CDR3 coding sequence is TGTGCCAGCAGCTTAGCGCAGGGTTGGAACTACGAGCAGTACTTC.